The T cell receptor (beta chain) described here comes from a study of vaccination and CD4 T cells after COVID-19. Study overall: As a positive control, some control cultures were given a CEFX pool, while others were given an HIV-1 Nef pool or no peptide.

Points on this clonotype: Its antigen is currently unknown.

Treatment described: 10-day PBMC culture with coronavirus spike peptide pools or control peptides (ViraFEST assay). Peptide pool stimulation in ViraFEST expanded antigen-specific T cells, whose TCRs were then sequenced. Sequenced with the Oncomine TCR Beta short-read assay was DNA taken from cultured CD4+ T cells. Via MiXCR, TCRdb re-called the PCR reads, giving one row per CDR3 protein. The table lists roughly 24,000 distinct CDR3 sequences, roughly 42% of them singletons, with about a tenth in the top ten. The CDR3 is 14 amino acids. Trimming took off 6 bases at V and 5 bases at J, with 17 bases between the two ends. Germline CDR1 and CDR2: SGHKS and YYEKEE (reference sequence).

This clonotype was obtained from a human donor who had recovered from COVID-19. The chain carries TRBV5-5 and TRBJ2-5; D not certain. Input material: CD4+ T cells from blood, cultured in vitro. The CDR3 sequence is CASKPDLIRETQYF. In DNA form, the CDR3 reads TGTGCCAGCAAACCCGACTTGATCAGGGAGACCCAGTACTTC.